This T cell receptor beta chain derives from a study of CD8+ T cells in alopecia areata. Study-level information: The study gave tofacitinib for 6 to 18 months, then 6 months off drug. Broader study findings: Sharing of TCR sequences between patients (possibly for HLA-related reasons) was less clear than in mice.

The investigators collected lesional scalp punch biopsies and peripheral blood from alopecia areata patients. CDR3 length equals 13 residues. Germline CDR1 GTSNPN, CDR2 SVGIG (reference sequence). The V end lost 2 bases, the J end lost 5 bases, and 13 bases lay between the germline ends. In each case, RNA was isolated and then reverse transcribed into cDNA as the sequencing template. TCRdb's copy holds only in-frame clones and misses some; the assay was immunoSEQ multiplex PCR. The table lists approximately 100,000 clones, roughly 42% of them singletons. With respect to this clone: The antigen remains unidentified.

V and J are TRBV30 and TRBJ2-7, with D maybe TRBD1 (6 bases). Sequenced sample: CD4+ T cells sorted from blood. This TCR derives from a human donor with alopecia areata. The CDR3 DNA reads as TGTGCCTGGAGTAAACAGGGCTTGGACGAGCAGTACTTC. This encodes CAWSKQGLDEQYF.